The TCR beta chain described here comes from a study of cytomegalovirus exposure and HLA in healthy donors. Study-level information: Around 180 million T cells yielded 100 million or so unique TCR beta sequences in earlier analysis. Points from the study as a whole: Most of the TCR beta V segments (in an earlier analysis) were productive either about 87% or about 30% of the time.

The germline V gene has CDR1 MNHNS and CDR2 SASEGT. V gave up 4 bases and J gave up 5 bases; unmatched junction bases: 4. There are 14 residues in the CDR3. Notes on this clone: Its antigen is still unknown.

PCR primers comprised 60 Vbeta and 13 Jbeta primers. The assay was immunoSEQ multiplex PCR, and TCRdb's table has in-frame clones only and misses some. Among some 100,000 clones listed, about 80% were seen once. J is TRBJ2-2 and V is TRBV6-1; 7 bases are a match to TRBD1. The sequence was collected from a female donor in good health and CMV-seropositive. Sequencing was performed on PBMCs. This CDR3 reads CASSVGRGTGELFF. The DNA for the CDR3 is TGTGCCAGCAGTGTTGGCAGGGGGACCGGGGAGCTGTTTTTT.